A selection of T cell receptor beta chains follows, all from one sample in a study of Ad26.COV2.S vaccination and SARS-CoV-2 variants. Only in-frame clones appear in the TCRdb table, and some are missing; sequencing was by immunoSEQ multiplex PCR. This sample yields about 390,000 clones, of which approximately 91% are seen a single time; 3% to 4.5% belongs to the top ten. The sample here was peripheral blood, taken in a trial of Ad26.COV2.S vaccine versus placebo. These receptors were taken from a person between 18 and 59 years old who received the Ad26.COV2.S COVID-19 vaccine or a placebo. Each CDR3 is given with its conserved first and last residue. The D gene is left open where the match is weak. Some rows mark clone size as missing; the rest say once, few, many or name a class of expanded clone.

abundance: once
j_gene: TRBJ1-2
len: 15
v_gene: TRBV6-5
d_gene: .
CDR3nt: TGTGCCAGCAGTTACTCGAGCGGGGAGACGGTCGGCTACACCTTC
CDR3aa: CASSYSSGETVGYTF

abundance: .
j_gene: TRBJ2-4
len: 15
v_gene: TRBV6-5
d_gene: .
CDR3nt: TGTGCCAGCAGTAAAAGTGGGGGGGCGGGAAACATTCAGTACTTC
CDR3aa: CASSKSGGAGNIQYF

abundance: .
j_gene: TRBJ2-7
len: 13
v_gene: TRBV7-8
d_gene: .
CDR3nt: TGTGCCAGCAGCTTAGGGACTTTCTACGAGCAGTACTTC
CDR3aa: CASSLGTFYEQYF

abundance: .
j_gene: TRBJ2-2
len: 15
v_gene: TRBV11-3
d_gene: TRBD2
CDR3nt: TGTGCCAGCAGCTTTGGGCTAGCGGGGATCGGGGAGCTGTTTTTT
CDR3aa: CASSFGLAGIGELFF

abundance: once
j_gene: TRBJ2-2
len: 11
v_gene: TRBV29-1
d_gene: .
CDR3nt: TGCGGAATGGGGGCGGACGGGGAGCTGTTTTTT
CDR3aa: CGMGADGELFF

abundance: .
j_gene: TRBJ2-2
len: 14
v_gene: TRBV5-1
d_gene: .
CDR3nt: TGCGCCAGCAGCTTGGAGACAGCGACGCGGGAGCTGTTTTTT
CDR3aa: CASSLETATRELFF

abundance: .
j_gene: TRBJ1-1
len: 15
v_gene: TRBV13
d_gene: TRBD1
CDR3nt: TGTGCCAGCAGACAAGGACAGGGGAGGGCGGCTGAAGCTTTCTTT
CDR3aa: CASRQGQGRAAEAFF

abundance: .
j_gene: TRBJ2-3
len: 18
v_gene: TRBV2
d_gene: TRBD2
CDR3nt: TGTGCCAGCCTAGGCATCAGACTAGCGGGGGGGCAAACAGATACGCAGTATTTT
CDR3aa: CASLGIRLAGGQTDTQYF

abundance: few
j_gene: TRBJ2-7
len: 14
v_gene: TRBV6-5
d_gene: .
CDR3nt: TGTGCCAGCAGTTACTCGACACAGAGATACGAGCAGTACTTC
CDR3aa: CASSYSTQRYEQYF

abundance: .
j_gene: TRBJ2-7
len: 15
v_gene: TRBV5-1
d_gene: .
CDR3nt: TGCGCCAGCAGCTTGTTCTCGGGGGCCGCCTACGAGCAGTACTTC
CDR3aa: CASSLFSGAAYEQYF

abundance: once
j_gene: TRBJ1-2
len: 15
v_gene: TRBV16
d_gene: .
CDR3nt: TGTGCCAGCAGCCAATGGGCGAGCACTAACTATGGCTACACCTTC
CDR3aa: CASSQWASTNYGYTF

abundance: .
j_gene: TRBJ2-7
len: 18
v_gene: TRBV5-6
d_gene: TRBD2
CDR3nt: TGTGCCAGCAGCTTTTATATTATTAGCGGGGGGAGAAACTACGAGCAGTACTTC
CDR3aa: CASSFYIISGGRNYEQYF

abundance: .
j_gene: TRBJ2-5
len: 16
v_gene: TRBV20-1
d_gene: TRBD2
CDR3nt: TGCAGTGCTAGTGGCTCTAGCGGGGGGGCCGGGGAGACCCAGTACTTC
CDR3aa: CSASGSSGGAGETQYF

abundance: .
j_gene: TRBJ1-2
len: 15
v_gene: TRBV3-1/TRBV3-2
d_gene: TRBD1
CDR3nt: TGTGCCAGCAGCCAAGACTGGACAGGGTCCTATGGCTACACCTTC
CDR3aa: CASSQDWTGSYGYTF

abundance: .
j_gene: TRBJ1-6
len: 15
v_gene: TRBV19
d_gene: .
CDR3nt: TGTGCCAGTAGTATGGTTCAGGACTCTAATTCACCCCTCCACTTT
CDR3aa: CASSMVQDSNSPLHF

abundance: .
j_gene: TRBJ1-3
len: 16
v_gene: TRBV19
d_gene: TRBD1
CDR3nt: TGTGCCAGTAGTTTTAGACAGGGGATTGCTGGAAACACCATATATTTT
CDR3aa: CASSFRQGIAGNTIYF

abundance: .
j_gene: TRBJ1-4
len: 15
v_gene: TRBV18
d_gene: .
CDR3nt: TGTGCCAGCTCATGGGGAGATGCAACTAATGAAAAACTGTTTTTT
CDR3aa: CASSWGDATNEKLFF

abundance: .
j_gene: TRBJ1-4
len: 12
v_gene: TRBV15
d_gene: .
CDR3nt: TGTGCCACCTCCGGGCTTAATGAAAAACTGTTTTTT
CDR3aa: CATSGLNEKLFF

abundance: .
j_gene: TRBJ2-7
len: 12
v_gene: TRBV5-6
d_gene: .
CDR3nt: TGTGCCAGCAGCGCTCCAGGTTACGAGCAGTACTTC
CDR3aa: CASSAPGYEQYF

abundance: .
j_gene: TRBJ2-1
len: 15
v_gene: TRBV4-1
d_gene: TRBD1
CDR3nt: TGCGCCAGCAGAAGACAGGGGGCGGAGGACAATGAGCAGTTCTTC
CDR3aa: CASRRQGAEDNEQFF

abundance: .
j_gene: TRBJ2-2
len: 12
v_gene: TRBV3-1/TRBV3-2
d_gene: .
CDR3nt: TGTGCCAGCAGCCTTGGACAAGGGAAGCTGTTTTTT
CDR3aa: CASSLGQGKLFF

abundance: .
j_gene: TRBJ2-7
len: 14
v_gene: TRBV5-1
d_gene: .
CDR3nt: TGCGCCAGCAGGGAGAGGGGGGGAACCTACGAGCAGTACTTC
CDR3aa: CASRERGGTYEQYF

abundance: .
j_gene: TRBJ1-1
len: 14
v_gene: TRBV27
d_gene: .
CDR3nt: TGTGCCAGCAGTTTCGACAGATTCAACACTGAAGCTTTCTTT
CDR3aa: CASSFDRFNTEAFF

abundance: .
j_gene: TRBJ2-7
len: 11
v_gene: TRBV5-6
d_gene: .
CDR3nt: TGTGCCAGCAGCTTGGCATACGAGCAGTACTTC
CDR3aa: CASSLAYEQYF

abundance: .
j_gene: TRBJ2-3
len: 17
v_gene: TRBV2
d_gene: .
CDR3nt: TGTGCCAGCAGTGATTTTAGTTCGACACCTTTCACAGATACGCAGTATTTT
CDR3aa: CASSDFSSTPFTDTQYF

abundance: .
j_gene: TRBJ1-2
len: 14
v_gene: TRBV2
d_gene: .
CDR3nt: TGTGCCAGCCAACCCACTCCACAGGTGGATGGCTACACCTTC
CDR3aa: CASQPTPQVDGYTF

abundance: .
j_gene: TRBJ2-3
len: 18
v_gene: TRBV6-2/TRBV6-3
d_gene: TRBD2
CDR3nt: TGTGCCAGCAGTTATTCCGGGACTAGCGGGGGCTTCACAGATACGCAGTATTTT
CDR3aa: CASSYSGTSGGFTDTQYF

abundance: .
j_gene: TRBJ1-1
len: 14
v_gene: TRBV9
d_gene: .
CDR3nt: TGTGCCAGCAGCGCTTGGGGGGCGAACACTGAAGCTTTCTTT
CDR3aa: CASSAWGANTEAFF

abundance: many
j_gene: TRBJ1-5
len: 14
v_gene: TRBV6-6
d_gene: TRBD1
CDR3nt: TGTGCCAGCAGTTATGGACAGGGCGGCCAGCCCCAGCATTTT
CDR3aa: CASSYGQGGQPQHF

abundance: .
j_gene: TRBJ1-1
len: 14
v_gene: TRBV4-3
d_gene: TRBD1
CDR3nt: TGCGCCAGCAGCCAAACCTACAGGGGCACTGAAGCTTTCTTT
CDR3aa: CASSQTYRGTEAFF

abundance: .
j_gene: TRBJ2-5
len: 18
v_gene: TRBV16
d_gene: TRBD1
CDR3nt: TGTGCCAGCAGCCAAAAACGGACCCCGGGACAGAGGGAAGAGACCCAGTACTTC
CDR3aa: CASSQKRTPGQREETQYF

abundance: .
j_gene: TRBJ1-5
len: 13
v_gene: TRBV6-5
d_gene: .
CDR3nt: TGTGCCAGCAGACTCAGGGAATATCAGCCCCAGCATTTT
CDR3aa: CASRLREYQPQHF

abundance: few
j_gene: TRBJ2-7
len: 12
v_gene: TRBV3-1/TRBV3-2
d_gene: .
CDR3nt: TGTGCCAGCAGCGCGAACCAGAGGGAGCAGTACTTC
CDR3aa: CASSANQREQYF

abundance: .
j_gene: TRBJ2-7
len: 18
v_gene: TRBV5-8
d_gene: TRBD2
CDR3nt: TGTGCCAGCAGCCTTGCTTTTCGTAGGGAGGGGTTCCCTTACGAGCAGTACTTC
CDR3aa: CASSLAFRREGFPYEQYF

abundance: .
j_gene: TRBJ2-1
len: 15
v_gene: TRBV7-2
d_gene: TRBD2
CDR3nt: TGTGCCAGCAGCTTAGTTAGCGGGGGGGACAATGAGCAGTTCTTC
CDR3aa: CASSLVSGGDNEQFF

abundance: .
j_gene: TRBJ2-1
len: 16
v_gene: TRBV11-2
d_gene: TRBD2
CDR3nt: TGTGCCAGCAGCCCGGTGTGGGGTCCGGGAGGCAATGAGCAGTTCTTC
CDR3aa: CASSPVWGPGGNEQFF

abundance: .
j_gene: TRBJ1-6
len: 15
v_gene: TRBV5-1
d_gene: TRBD1
CDR3nt: TGCGCCAGCAGCGGGACAGGGGATTCTAATTCACCCCTCCACTTT
CDR3aa: CASSGTGDSNSPLHF

abundance: .
j_gene: TRBJ2-2
len: 16
v_gene: TRBV3-1/TRBV3-2
d_gene: TRBD2
CDR3nt: TGTGCCAGCAGCCGTAGCGGGACTCCTAACACCGGGGAGCTGTTTTTT
CDR3aa: CASSRSGTPNTGELFF

abundance: .
j_gene: TRBJ1-5
len: 15
v_gene: TRBV27
d_gene: .
CDR3nt: TGTGCCAGCGCGGGGGGGGAGTCGGGAAATCAGCCCCAGCATTTT
CDR3aa: CASAGGESGNQPQHF

abundance: .
j_gene: TRBJ2-3
len: 14
v_gene: TRBV5-6
d_gene: TRBD2
CDR3nt: TGTGCCAGCAGACCTGGGACTATCACAGATACGCAGTATTTT
CDR3aa: CASRPGTITDTQYF

abundance: .
j_gene: TRBJ2-5
len: 13
v_gene: TRBV28
d_gene: .
CDR3nt: TGTGCCAGCCTTCCCGGGGACCAAGAGACCCAGTACTTC
CDR3aa: CASLPGDQETQYF

abundance: .
j_gene: TRBJ1-2
len: 13
v_gene: TRBV5-1
d_gene: .
CDR3nt: TGCGCCAGCAGCTTTGGTCAGAACTATGGCTACACCTTC
CDR3aa: CASSFGQNYGYTF

abundance: once
j_gene: TRBJ2-7
len: 15
v_gene: TRBV15
d_gene: .
CDR3nt: TGTGCCACCAGCAGAGGTAGTACAGGAGCCTACGAGCAGTACTTC
CDR3aa: CATSRGSTGAYEQYF

abundance: .
j_gene: TRBJ2-3
len: 15
v_gene: TRBV5-4
d_gene: .
CDR3nt: TGTGCCAGCAGCGAAGGGACCGCCCCCACAGATACGCAGTATTTT
CDR3aa: CASSEGTAPTDTQYF

abundance: .
j_gene: TRBJ2-7
len: 11
v_gene: TRBV11-2
d_gene: .
CDR3nt: TGTGCCAGCAGGACAGGCTACGAGCAGTACTTC
CDR3aa: CASRTGYEQYF